The rows below give T cell receptor beta chains drawn from one sample of a study of blood T cell repertoires in COVID-19. Method: immunoSEQ multiplex PCR; TCRdb's copy keeps in-frame clones and lacks some. The table includes about 350,000 clones, approximately 87% detected once. Sequenced sample: peripheral blood. The source of these receptors is a woman aged 45-59 years with COVID-19, enrolled during active disease. Each CDR3 is given with its conserved first and last residue. D genes are given only for firm matches. Only some rows state a clone size, as once, few, many or a class for expanded clones.

>.|TRBJ2-7|TRBV5-1|.
CASSFSPGLKAPYEQYF
>TRBD2|TRBJ2-3|TRBV5-1|once
CASSLAWLAGGTDTQYF
>.|TRBJ2-1|TRBV18|.
CASSRGGQMIGNEQFF
>.|TRBJ2-1|TRBV18|.
CASSPGRSSYNEQFF
>TRBD1|TRBJ1-2|TRBV2|.
CASSGTGGYYGYTF
>TRBD2|TRBJ2-7|TRBV18|.
CASSPIGGLAGDYEQYF
>TRBD2|TRBJ2-2|TRBV5-1|.
CASSLDESSGSNTGELFF
>.|TRBJ1-2|TRBV6-5|.
CASSLSGDGPGGYTF
>.|TRBJ2-2|TRBV5-1|once
CASSFDSPNTGELFF
>TRBD1|TRBJ1-5|TRBV27|.
CASSLGPTGGTSNQPQHF
>TRBD1|TRBJ1-4|TRBV7-2|.
CASSADRGYNEKLFF
>.|TRBJ2-1|TRBV5-1|.
CASSLGTTNNEQFF
>TRBD1|TRBJ1-1|TRBV6-5|.
CASSRTGGDRSFF
>.|TRBJ2-5|TRBV5-6|.
CASSPGGVWQETQYF
>.|TRBJ2-7|TRBV11-3|.
CASSPEPQRAYEQYF
>TRBD2|TRBJ2-1|TRBV24-1|.
CATSDFQTSGSENEQFF
>TRBD2|TRBJ2-1|TRBV25-1|.
CASSRLAGDTYNEQFF
>TRBD1|TRBJ2-1|TRBV11-3|.
CASSPRGQGDNEQFF
>.|TRBJ2-3|TRBV9|.
CASSPNLDTQYF
>TRBD2|TRBJ2-7|TRBV5-1|few
CASSWTSGSLPTYEQYF
>.|TRBJ2-2|TRBV5-6|.
CASSLRRALGGELFF
>TRBD1|TRBJ1-1|TRBV7-2|.
CASSGRQGATEAFF
>.|TRBJ2-5|TRBV19|.
CASSMLGSHEETQYF
>.|TRBJ2-2|TRBV6-5|.
CASSLRVALGGELFF
>TRBD1|TRBJ2-7|TRBV19|.
CASSGTGGIYEQYF
>TRBD1|TRBJ2-1|TRBV11-3|.
CASSPYADRDSDEQFF
>TRBD2|TRBJ2-2|TRBV29-1|.
CSGGGSMNTGELFF
>TRBD1|TRBJ2-1|TRBV6-5|.
CASRSGQGVYNEQFF
>.|TRBJ1-6|TRBV18|.
CASSPPSGDNSPLHF
>.|TRBJ1-5|TRBV19|few
CASSTGYGNQPQHF
>.|TRBJ2-7|TRBV29-1|.
CSVVRGTYEQYF
>TRBD2|TRBJ2-1|TRBV11-3|.
CASSLGTSGSWVNNEQFF
>TRBD1|TRBJ1-5|TRBV16|few
CASSQSSTGGQPQHF
>.|TRBJ1-2|TRBV23-1|.
CASSPTTTGSDGYTF
>TRBD1|TRBJ2-1|TRBV30|.
CAWMRDRGYDEQFF
>TRBD2|TRBJ2-5|TRBV11-2|once
CASSASGRGQETQYF
>.|TRBJ1-1|TRBV19|.
CASSTPLDNLNTEAFF
>TRBD2|TRBJ2-1|TRBV27|.
CASSSGLVLNEQFF
>TRBD1|TRBJ1-5|TRBV27|.
CASSLSGTGIRTQHF
>.|TRBJ2-7|TRBV4-3|few
CASSQRGGWDEQYF
>TRBD1|TRBJ1-2|TRBV3-1/TRBV3-2|.
CASSRTGSSYGYTF
>.|TRBJ2-7|TRBV13|.
CASSFTRTLSYEQYF
>TRBD2|TRBJ2-3|TRBV30|.
CAWSGLAGRSDTQYF
>TRBD1|TRBJ1-1|TRBV7-6|.
CASSPPSTGGATEAFF
>.|TRBJ2-2|TRBV5-1|.
CASSLVAAVNTGELFF
>.|TRBJ1-1|TRBV30|once
CAWRLNAGTEAFF
>.|TRBJ1-1|TRBV30|.
CAWLQSGLLNTEAFF
>.|TRBJ2-7|TRBV10-2|.
CASSESWTAQAYEQYF
>TRBD2|TRBJ2-1|TRBV7-3|.
CASSTQGGFYNEQFF
>TRBD2|TRBJ2-1|TRBV25-1|.
CASSDPGTSIHEQFF